The entry below gives a single T cell receptor beta chain sequence along with its context. Each exposed participant met a COVID-19 case in the 2 weeks preceding study entry. The sample comes from a study of blood T cell repertoires in COVID-19. The wider study: Researchers got acute and convalescent COVID-19 samples from the United States, Italy and Spain. PBMCs, B-cell-depleted T cells, or T cells were the source of the cDNA or gDNA that made up the material.

Germline V CDR1 and CDR2: LGHDT, YNNKEL (reference sequence). The V segment lost 2 bases and the J segment 5 bases; nucleotides outside the gene matches: 10. The CDR3 has 16 residues. As handled by the study authors: Amplifying reference gene primers gave estimates of nucleated cell counts. Assay: immunoSEQ multiplex PCR; the TCRdb copy retains only in-frame clones and omits some. That table supplies the V and J calls and clone size; D and trimming were determined from the DNA. The repertoire consists of some 320,000 clones, with about 90% occurring once and the leading ten covering 2.5% to 3.5%. This clonotype originated in a woman in her 50s who had been exposed to COVID-19. The chain combines TRBV3-1 (or the pseudogene TRBV3-2) with TRBJ1-1; TRBD1 agrees at 8 bases. Material for sequencing was PBMCs or T cells enriched from blood (not recorded which). CDR3 nucleotide sequence: TGTGCCAGCAGCCAACTGTCACAGGGGGGGATTACTGAAGCTTTCTTT. As protein: CASSQLSQGGITEAFF.